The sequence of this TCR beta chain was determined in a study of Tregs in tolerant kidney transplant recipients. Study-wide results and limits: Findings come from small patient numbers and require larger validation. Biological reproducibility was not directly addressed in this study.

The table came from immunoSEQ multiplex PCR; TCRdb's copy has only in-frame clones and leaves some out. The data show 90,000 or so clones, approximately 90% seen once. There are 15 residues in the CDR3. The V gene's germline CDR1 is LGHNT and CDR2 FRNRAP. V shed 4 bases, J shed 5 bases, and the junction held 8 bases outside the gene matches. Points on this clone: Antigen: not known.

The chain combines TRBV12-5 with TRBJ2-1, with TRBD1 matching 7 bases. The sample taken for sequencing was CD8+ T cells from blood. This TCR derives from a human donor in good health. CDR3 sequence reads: CASGYGTVRDNEQFF. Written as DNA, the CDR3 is TGTGCTAGTGGTTACGGGACAGTTCGGGACAATGAGCAGTTCTTC.